This T cell receptor (beta chain) comes out of a study of technical replicates of blood from a few donors. Some clones are missing from TCRdb's copy, which holds only in-frame ones; the method was immunoSEQ multiplex PCR. The top ten hold more than 0.15% of the sample, which has roughly 80,000 clones, about 96% seen once. The CDR3 contains 13 residues. The germline V gene encodes CDR1 SQVTM and CDR2 ANQGSEA. V gave up 7 bases and J gave up 3 bases, with 16 bases separating them. This clonotype was obtained from a human donor in good health. V is TRBV29-1 and J is TRBJ2-7, with D maybe TRBD1 (5 bases). Source material: T cells isolated from PBMCs. The CDR3 DNA reads TGCAGCGCTACAGGAACAGGTCGCTACGAGCAGTACTTC. Translating it yields CSATGTGRYEQYF.